Below, one T cell receptor (beta chain) is given with its context. This CDR3 contains 18 residues. The V and J ends lost 7 bases and 6 bases, in that order; junction bases with no gene match: 18. From germline, CDR1 is SGHRS and CDR2 YFSETQ. This sample was included in a study of blood T cell repertoires in COVID-19. Study as a whole: From the United States, Italy and Spain came samples of acute and convalescent COVID-19. T cells, B-cell-depleted T cells, or PBMCs provided the cDNA or gDNA that served as material.

In the study's own analysis: The assay estimated nucleated cells by amplifying reference gene primers. TCRdb's copy holds only in-frame clones and misses some; the assay was immunoSEQ multiplex PCR. Clone size and V and J calls were adopted from that table, with D and trimming inferred from the DNA. Seen here are approximately 280,000 clones, about 89% observed once, and the top ten hold about 4.6%. This receptor was obtained from a man aged 35 to 55 with acute or convalescent COVID-19. The gene calls are TRBV5-1 and TRBJ2-2; 10 nucleotides align to TRBD1. Source material: peripheral blood. The CDR3 nucleotides read TGCGCCAGCCACCCCCGAGTTGGACAGGGGGGTCGGGCCGGGGAGCTGTTTTTT. Protein: CASHPRVGQGGRAGELFF.